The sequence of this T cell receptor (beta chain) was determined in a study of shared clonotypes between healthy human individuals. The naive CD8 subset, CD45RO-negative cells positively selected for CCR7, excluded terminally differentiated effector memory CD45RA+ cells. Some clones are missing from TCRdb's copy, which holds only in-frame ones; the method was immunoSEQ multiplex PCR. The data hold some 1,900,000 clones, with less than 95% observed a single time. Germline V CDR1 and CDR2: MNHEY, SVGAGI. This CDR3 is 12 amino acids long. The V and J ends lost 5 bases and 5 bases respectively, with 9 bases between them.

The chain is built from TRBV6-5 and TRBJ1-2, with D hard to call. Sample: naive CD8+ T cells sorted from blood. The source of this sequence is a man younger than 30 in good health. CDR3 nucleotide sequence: TGTGCCAGCAGTGAGGGCAGATATGGCTACACCTTC. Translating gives CASSEGRYGYTF.